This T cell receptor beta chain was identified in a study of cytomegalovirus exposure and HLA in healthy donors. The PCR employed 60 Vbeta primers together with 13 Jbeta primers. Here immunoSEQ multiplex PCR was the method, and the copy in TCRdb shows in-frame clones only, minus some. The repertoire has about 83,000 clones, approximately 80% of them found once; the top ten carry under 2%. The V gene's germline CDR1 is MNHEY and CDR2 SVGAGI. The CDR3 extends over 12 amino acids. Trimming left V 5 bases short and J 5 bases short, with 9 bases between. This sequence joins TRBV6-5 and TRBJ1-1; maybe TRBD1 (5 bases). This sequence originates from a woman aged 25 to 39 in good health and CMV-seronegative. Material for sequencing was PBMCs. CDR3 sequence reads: CASSRGGTEAFF. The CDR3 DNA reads TGTGCCAGCAGTCGTGGGGGGACTGAAGCTTTCTTT.